This T cell receptor (beta chain) was observed in a study of shared clonotypes between healthy human individuals. About the study: The donor pool was made up of a couple of women and three men aged 18 to 49.

V dropped 4 bases and J dropped 1; count of bases not matched to a gene: 6. This CDR3 is built from 15 residues. CDR1 and CDR2 (germline): MNHEY, SVGAGI. The repertoire was sequenced with immunoSEQ multiplex PCR; TCRdb's copy has only in-frame clones and lacks some. Of approximately 620,000 clones detected, almost 97% appear once; the ten largest clones hold roughly 0.055%. All donors qualified as healthy HIV-negative adults and had experienced no recent acute infections or vaccinations. The chain recombines TRBV6-5 with TRBJ2-5; 7 nucleotides align to TRBD2. This clonotype originated in a woman under 40 in good health. Specimen: naive CD4+ T cells sorted from blood. Described subset: CD45RA+ positively selected. The CDR3 region is CASSLASGAQETQYF. DNA for the CDR3: TGTGCCAGCAGTTTAGCTAGCGGAGCCCAAGAGACCCAGTACTTC.